This TCR beta chain was obtained from a study of cytomegalovirus exposure and HLA in healthy donors. Study findings and constraints: Presence/absence analyses assumed roughly uniform sequencing depth across donors, which may not hold. A further, later analysis showed that HLA-associated TCR beta chains (compared with equally common others) were more clonally expanded.

V trimming: 3 bases; J trimming: 5 bases; junction bases outside the gene matches: 9. The CDR3 runs 16 residues. The germline V gene encodes CDR1 SGHNT and CDR2 YYREEE (reference sequence). For this clone: The target antigen is unknown.

PCR amplification relied on 60 Vbeta primers (plus 13 Jbeta primers). Original analysis: A later analysis counted roughly 74 million unique TCR beta chains, some 12 million shared. Sequencing was performed with immunoSEQ multiplex PCR; in TCRdb, only in-frame clones are kept and a portion is missing. V and J calls plus clone size are reproduced from that table; the DNA served to infer D and trimming. The table has 150,000 to 200,000 clones, around 77% seen once; the top ten hold around 1.9%. The gene calls are TRBV5-4 and TRBJ2-1, with 9 positions matching TRBD2. Sequenced input: PBMCs. This receptor was taken from a woman aged 25-40 years in good health and CMV-seropositive. CDR3 sequence: CASSWYSGGGNNEQFF. CDR3 DNA: TGTGCCAGCAGCTGGTATAGCGGGGGAGGTAACAATGAGCAGTTCTTC. The whole variable domain, filled in from reference TRBV5-4 and TRBJ2-1, reads ETGVTQSPTHLIKTRGQQVTLRCSSQSGHNTVSWYQQALGQGPQFIFQYYREEENGRGNFPPRFSGLQFPNYSSELNVNALELDDSALYLCASSWYSGGGNNEQFFGPGTRLTVL.